Shown below are 9 T cell receptor beta chains from a single sample sequenced in a study of OX40 agonist ivuxolimab in advanced cancers. The repertoire was sequenced with immunoSEQ multiplex PCR; TCRdb's copy has only in-frame clones and lacks some. The table lists under 85,000 clones, around 85% of them singletons. The specimen was CD4+ or CD8+ T cells sorted from blood, collected in a trial of the OX40 agonist ivuxolimab. These TCRs come from an adult with an advanced solid tumor such as melanoma, head and neck, liver or kidney cancer.

This clone was seen only a few times. The chain is built from TRBV11-2 and TRBJ1-1, with 10 bases identical to TRBD1. The CDR3 length is 15 residues. Germline V CDR1 and CDR2: SGHAT, FQNNGV. V dropped 5 bases and J dropped 0; count of bases not matched to a gene: 3. CDR3 loop: CASSRTGGLNTEAFF. Written as DNA, the CDR3 is TGTGCCAGCAGCCGGACAGGGGGATTGAACACTGAAGCTTTCTTT.

The chain has TRBV9 and TRBJ1-3; no clear D gene. Germline V gene data show CDR1 as SGDLS and CDR2 as YYNGEE. This CDR3 contains 16 residues. V was trimmed by 3 bases and J by 1 base, leaving 14 bases between them. Written as DNA, the CDR3 is TGTGCCAGCAGCGCACAACCATCCGGTTCTGGAAACACCATATATTTT. This gives the protein CASSAQPSGSGNTIYF.

This clone has only a few counts. The gene calls are TRBV6-5 and TRBJ2-7; D might be TRBD2 (5 bases). V shed 6 bases and J shed 0 bases, with 12 bases lying between them. Looked up from germline, CDR1 is MNHEY and CDR2 is SVGAGI. The CDR3 has 14 residues. The CDR3 DNA is TGTGCCAGCAGACGGACGGGAAGCTCCTACGAGCAGTACTTC. Encoded protein: CASRRTGSSYEQYF.

This clone has a handful of counts. The chain couples TRBV7-8 to TRBJ1-5; D is uncertain. V was trimmed by 0 bases and J by 8 bases, leaving 8 bases between them. In germline, CDR1 is SGHVS, CDR2 FQNEAQ. The CDR3 totals 13 residues. The CDR3 sequence: CASSLALLKPQHF. CDR3 nucleotide sequence: TGTGCCAGCAGCTTAGCGTTGTTGAAGCCCCAGCATTTT.

V is TRBV15 and J is TRBJ1-4, with D perhaps matching TRBD1 (6 bases). Germline CDR1 and CDR2: LNHNV and YYDKDF (reference sequence). CDR3 length: 16 amino acids. Trimming shortened V by 0 bases and J by 8 bases, and 16 bases separated the two germline ends. CDR3 coding DNA: TGTGCCACCAGCAGAGATTTGAAGGGGGGCGACGAAAAACTGTTTTTT. Translating it yields CATSRDLKGGDEKLFF.

This sequence joins TRBV5-1 and TRBJ1-5; the D is unclear. CDR3 length: 11 amino acids. V lost 4 bases and J lost 6, with 5 bases in between. Per germline, CDR1 SGHRS and CDR2 YFSETQ. This chain's CDR3 is CASSRSQPQHF. The CDR3 DNA follows: TGCGCCAGCAGCAGGAGTCAGCCCCAGCATTTT.

The J gene is TRBJ2-2, the V gene TRBV6-5, with D tentatively TRBD2 (7 bases). V was shortened by 6 bases and J by 7 bases, with 15 bases between the two germline ends. The V gene's germline CDR1 is MNHEY and CDR2 SVGAGI. The CDR3 consists of 14 residues. This CDR3 is CASRREGVGGELFF. The DNA for the CDR3 is TGTGCCAGCAGGAGGGAGGGGGTCGGCGGGGAGCTGTTTTTT.

The chain carries TRBV7-8 and TRBJ1-4, with D possibly being TRBD1 (6 bases). The CDR3 has 14 residues. The V end was cut by 5 bases, the J end by 8 bases, with 15 bases between. Germline assignment: CDR1 SGHVS and CDR2 FQNEAQ. The CDR3 region is CASSPWGAGEKLFF. CDR3 nucleotides: TGTGCCAGCAGCCCTTGGGGGGCGGGCGAAAAACTGTTTTTT.

CDR3 bases: TGTGCCAGCAGTTTCAGGGAAAGCACTGAAGCTTTCTTT. Amino acids: CASSFRESTEAFF. The V call is TRBV28, the J call TRBJ1-1, with D perhaps TRBD1 (5 bases). The germline gives CDR1 MDHEN, CDR2 SYDVKM. The CDR3 loop spans 13 amino acids. V lost 3 bases, J lost 4 bases, and 9 bases lay in between. The whole variable domain, remainder taken from reference TRBV28 and TRBJ1-1, is DVKVTQSSRYLVKRTGEKVFLECVQDMDHENMFWYRQDPGLGLRLIYFSYDVKMKEKGDIPEGYSVSREKKERFSLILESASTNQTSMYLCASSFRESTEAFFGQGTRLTVV.